The following is a T cell receptor beta chain sequence with its context. The sample is drawn from a study of blood T cell repertoires in COVID-19. How the authors handled the data: Reference gene primer amplification in the assay estimated nucleated cell counts. This table comes from immunoSEQ multiplex PCR, and its TCRdb copy is limited to in-frame clones, with some not included. The V and J calls and clone size are taken from that table; D and trimming were inferred from the DNA. The sample shows 150,000 to 200,000 clones, about 85% of them seen only once. The junction had 9 bases not matched to a gene; V was cut back by 6 bases and J by 6 bases. CDR1 and CDR2 from the germline V gene are SGHDT and YYEEEE. The CDR3 is 15 residues long.

The sample was peripheral blood. The sequence was collected from a woman in her forties or fifties with COVID-19, enrolled during active disease. The V call is TRBV5-6, the J call TRBJ2-1; 10 nucleotides align to TRBD2. In DNA form, the CDR3 reads TGTGCCAGCATACTTCTGCCTAGCGGGGGCAATGAGCAGTTCTTC. This codes for CASILLPSGGNEQFF.